This TCR beta chain emerged from a study of PD-1 blockade in mismatch repair-deficient tumors. About the research overall: Enrolled about 2012-2016, patients had progressing, pretreated mismatch repair-deficient cancers of approximately 13 types.

The CDR3 has 14 amino acids. Germline V CDR1 and CDR2: SGHRS, YFSETQ. V was pared by 4 bases and J by 2 bases, with 4 bases of the junction left unmatched. TCRdb's copy holds only in-frame clones and misses some; the assay was immunoSEQ multiplex PCR. The sample lists about 34,000 clones; 80% were seen once. This sequence originates from an adult with mismatch repair-deficient cancer. The chain links TRBV5-1 to TRBJ1-2; TRBD1 matches 8 bases. The sequencing here drew on PBMCs, taken 6 to 7 weeks after starting pembrolizumab. The CDR3 loop is CASSPGQGNYGYTF. The CDR3 DNA sequence: TGCGCCAGCAGCCCTGGACAGGGAAACTATGGCTACACCTTC.